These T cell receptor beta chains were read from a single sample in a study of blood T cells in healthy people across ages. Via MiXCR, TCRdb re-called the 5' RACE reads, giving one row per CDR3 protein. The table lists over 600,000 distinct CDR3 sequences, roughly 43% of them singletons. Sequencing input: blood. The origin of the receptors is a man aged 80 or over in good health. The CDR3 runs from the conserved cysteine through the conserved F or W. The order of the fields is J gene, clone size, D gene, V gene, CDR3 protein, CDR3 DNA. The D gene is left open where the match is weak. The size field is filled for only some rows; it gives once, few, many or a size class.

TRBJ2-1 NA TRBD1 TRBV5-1 CASSIRDRAYNEQFF TGCGCCAGCAGCATCCGGGACAGGGCCTACAATGAGCAGTTCTTC
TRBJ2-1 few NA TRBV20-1 CSARGANNEQFF TGCAGTGCTAGGGGCGCGAACAATGAGCAGTTCTTC
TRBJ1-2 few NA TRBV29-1 CSGRKGSNYGYTF TGCAGCGGACGAAAGGGTTCTAACTATGGCTACACCTTC
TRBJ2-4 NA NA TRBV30 CAWSVRARGYPKNIQYF TGTGCCTGGAGTGTACGGGCCAGGGGCTACCCCAAAAACATTCAGTACTTC
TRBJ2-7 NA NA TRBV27 CASSSPTGGLEYEQYF TGTGCCAGCAGTTCCCCTACAGGGGGACTAGAATACGAGCAGTACTTC
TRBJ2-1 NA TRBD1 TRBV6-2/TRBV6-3 CASNQPGQELFF TGTGCCAGCAACCAACCGGGACAGGAATTGTTCTTC
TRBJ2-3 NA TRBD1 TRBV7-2 CASSLRQGSSTDTQYF TGTGCCAGCAGCTTGAGACAGGGGTCGAGCACAGATACGCAGTATTTT
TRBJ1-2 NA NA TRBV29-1 CSVAQGLSYGYTF TGCAGCGTTGCCCAGGGGCTTTCCTATGGCTACACCTTC
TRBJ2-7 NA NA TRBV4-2 CASSQELDLNEQYF TGTGCCAGCAGCCAAGAACTAGATTTGAACGAGCAGTACTTC
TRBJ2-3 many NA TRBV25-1 CASSEPGFPGRRSTDTQYF TGTGCCAGCAGTGAACCCGGGTTCCCAGGAAGAAGGAGCACAGATACGCAGTATTTT
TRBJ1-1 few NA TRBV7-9 CASSTPMAYPMNTEAFF TGTGCCAGCAGCACCCCGATGGCTTACCCTATGAACACTGAAGCTTTCTTT